This T cell receptor beta chain was retrieved from a study of blood T cell repertoires in COVID-19. For the study at large: Sources were T cells, B-cell-depleted T cells, or PBMCs; the material itself was cDNA or gDNA.

This CDR3 is built from 15 residues. Per germline, CDR1 SGHTA and CDR2 FQGNSA. Trimming pared 4 bases from V and 1 base from J, leaving 13 bases between. As originally analysed: Amplification from reference gene primers served as the basis for estimated nucleated cell counts. Produced via immunoSEQ multiplex PCR; TCRdb's table is partial and in-frame only. From that table come the V and J calls and clone size; the DNA was used to work out D and trimming. The sample has around 51,000 clones; about nine tenths are singletons. The V and J genes are TRBV7-2 and TRBJ1-1; D is possibly TRBD1 (5 bases). The origin of this receptor is a man in his 70s with acute or convalescent COVID-19. Sequences were obtained from peripheral blood. The CDR3 here is CASSSPTGTNTEAFF. For the CDR3, the DNA is TGTGCCAGCAGCTCCCCAACAGGAACGAACACTGAAGCTTTCTTT.